This TCR beta chain was sequenced in a study of PD-L1 blockade in urothelial cancer. Study-level information: Blood-derived samples held a median roughly 140,000 T cells.

Turning to this clone: The antigen is undetermined.

Produced via immunoSEQ multiplex PCR; TCRdb's table is partial and in-frame only. The sample yields approximately 120,000 clones, about 82% seen once. The time point was: peripheral blood 6 weeks after treatment start. The study enrolled patients with locally advanced or metastatic urothelial carcinoma. Each patient gave between 1 and 8 samples of peripheral blood mononuclear cells, which were collected pretreatment and during treatment. General study points: Tumor-associated blood clones were expanded more by durable-benefit patients at 3 weeks.

Germline CDR1 and CDR2: SGHRS and YFSETQ. Trimming left V 0 bases short and J 6 bases short, with 7 bases between. CDR3 length equals 12 residues. V is TRBV5-1 and J is TRBJ2-7; no clear D. The sequencing used PBMCs, collected around atezolizumab (anti-PD-L1) treatment. The TCR comes from a man over 45 with urothelial cancer. The CDR3 DNA is TGCGCCAGCAGCTTGGGAAGAGCCGAGCAGTACTTC. It codes for CASSLGRAEQYF.